This paragraph reports one TCR beta chain. At one boundary the junction diverges from the germline segment, which might be a read error. CDR3 length: 15 amino acids. Looked up from germline, CDR1 is LGHDT and CDR2 is YNNKEL (reference sequence). This record comes from a study of blood T cell repertoires in COVID-19. Overall study: The origin of the acute and convalescent COVID-19 samples was the United States, Italy and Spain. In each case, the material was cDNA or gDNA derived from T cells, B-cell-depleted T cells, or PBMCs.

Source study methods: Nucleated cell counts were estimated from reference gene primer amplification. Profiling relied on immunoSEQ multiplex PCR, and the TCRdb table lists in-frame clones only, not all of them. V and J calls and clone size are those listed in that table; D and trimming were worked out from the DNA. The profile covers 30,000 to 45,000 clones, with over 75% appearing a single time and about 31% taken by the ten largest. The receptor's source is a man older than 75 with active or convalescent COVID-19. The chain joins TRBV3-1 (or the pseudogene TRBV3-2) to TRBJ1-3; 9 bases are shared with TRBD1. The sample taken for sequencing was peripheral blood. DNA for the CDR3: TGTGCCAGCAACCAAGAAGGGACAGGGTCGGACACCATATATTTT. It codes for CASNQEGTGSDTIYF.